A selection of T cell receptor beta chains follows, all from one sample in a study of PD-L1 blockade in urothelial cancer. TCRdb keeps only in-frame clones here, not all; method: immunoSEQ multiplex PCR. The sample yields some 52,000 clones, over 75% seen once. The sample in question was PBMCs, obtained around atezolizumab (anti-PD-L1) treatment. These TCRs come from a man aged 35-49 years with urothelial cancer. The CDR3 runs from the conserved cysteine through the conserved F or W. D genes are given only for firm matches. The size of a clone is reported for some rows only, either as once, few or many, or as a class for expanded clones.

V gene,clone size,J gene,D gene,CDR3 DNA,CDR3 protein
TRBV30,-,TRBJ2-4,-,TGTGCCGGACTTGAAGAATCGAACATTCAGTACTTC,CAGLEESNIQYF
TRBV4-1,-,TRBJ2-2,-,TGCGCCAGCAGCCAAGACTCCAGAAGAACCGGGGAGCTGTTTTTT,CASSQDSRRTGELFF
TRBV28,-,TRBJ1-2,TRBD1,TGTGCCAGCACGTTTTCCGACAGGGAGGACGGCTACACCTTC,CASTFSDREDGYTF
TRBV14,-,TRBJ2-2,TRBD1,TGTGCCAGCAGCCAAAAAAGGGGGCTCAACACCGGGGAGCTGTTTTTT,CASSQKRGLNTGELFF
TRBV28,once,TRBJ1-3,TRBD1,TGTGCCAGCAGTAACAGGGGCAACACCATATATTTT,CASSNRGNTIYF
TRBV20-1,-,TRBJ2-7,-,TGCAGTGCTAGCCTAACCTACGAGCAGTACTTC,CSASLTYEQYF
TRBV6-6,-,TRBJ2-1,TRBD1,TGTGCCAGCAGGGGAAAGACAGGGGGCATGTCGAGTGAGCAGTTCTTC,CASRGKTGGMSSEQFF
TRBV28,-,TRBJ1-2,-,TGTGCCAGCAGACCGTACAAAGCTAACTATGGCTACACCTTC,CASRPYKANYGYTF
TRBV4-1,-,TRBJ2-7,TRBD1,TGCGCCAGCAGAGAAGACAGGGGTGGGTCGAAAAATGAGCAGTACTTC,CASREDRGGSKNEQYF
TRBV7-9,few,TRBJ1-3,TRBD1,TGTGCCAGCAGTTCGACCCGACAGGGCAGCTCTGGAAACACCATATATTTT,CASSSTRQGSSGNTIYF
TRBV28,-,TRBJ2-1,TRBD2,TGTGCCAGCAGTTCTCGGACTAGTCTTTACAATGAGCAGTTCTTC,CASSSRTSLYNEQFF
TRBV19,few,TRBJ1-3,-,TGTGCCAGTAGGACCGACAGAAACTCTGGAAACACCATATATTTT,CASRTDRNSGNTIYF
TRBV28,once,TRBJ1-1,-,TGTGCCAGCAGCAACTTGGGGAGCTGGGATAGGGCCAACACTGAAGCTTTCTTT,CASSNLGSWDRANTEAFF
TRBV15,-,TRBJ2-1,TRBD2,TGTGCCACCAGCAGAGGAGGTAGCGGGAGCCATGAGCAGTTCTTC,CATSRGGSGSHEQFF
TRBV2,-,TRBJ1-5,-,TGTGCCAGCAGTGGAGACAATCAGCCCCAGCATTTT,CASSGDNQPQHF
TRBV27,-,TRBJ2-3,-,TGTGCCAGCAGTTACGAGGGAGATACGCAGTATTTT,CASSYEGDTQYF
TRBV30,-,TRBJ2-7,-,TGTGCCTGGGGGCGGGTATACTACGAGCAGTACTTC,CAWGRVYYEQYF
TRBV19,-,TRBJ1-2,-,TGTGCCAGTAGTACAGCAGGTTACTATGGCTACACCTTC,CASSTAGYYGYTF
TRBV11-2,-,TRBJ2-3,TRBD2,TGTGCCAGCAGCCCACTAGCGCGCACAGATACGCAGTATTTT,CASSPLARTDTQYF
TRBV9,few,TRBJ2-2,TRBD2,TGTGCCAGCAGCGTACCCCGGGGGGGGGACACCGGGGAGCTGTTTTTT,CASSVPRGGDTGELFF
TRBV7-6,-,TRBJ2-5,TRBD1,TGTGCCAGCAGCTTAGCGGCAGGGGGCGGAGGGGAGACCCAGTACTTC,CASSLAAGGGGETQYF
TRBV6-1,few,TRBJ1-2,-,TGTGCCAGCACCTCGGGACTCTATGGCTACACCTTC,CASTSGLYGYTF
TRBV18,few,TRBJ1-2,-,TGTGCCAGCTCCCCTTCAGATGGCTACACCTTC,CASSPSDGYTF
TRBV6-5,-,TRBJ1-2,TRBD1,TGTGCCAGCAGCGCGGGACAGAGATATGGCTACACCTTC,CASSAGQRYGYTF
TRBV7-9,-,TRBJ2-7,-,TGTGCCAGCAGCTTAGCGGCAGGGTTTAATGAGCAGTACTTC,CASSLAAGFNEQYF
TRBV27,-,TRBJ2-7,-,TGTGCCAGCCAGGGTAATCGGTACGAGCAGTACTTC,CASQGNRYEQYF
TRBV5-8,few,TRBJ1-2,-,TGTGCCAGCAGCTTGTTGATGGGCAGCGGAGGCTATGGCTACACCTTC,CASSLLMGSGGYGYTF
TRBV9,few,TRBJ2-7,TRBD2,TGTGCCAGCAGCAGACACGAGGGACTAGCGGGATTCGACGAGCAGTACTTC,CASSRHEGLAGFDEQYF
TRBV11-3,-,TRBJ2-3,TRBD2,TGTGCCAGCAGCTTAAATAGCGGGGGATTCACAGATACGCAGTATTTT,CASSLNSGGFTDTQYF
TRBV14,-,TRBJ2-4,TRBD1,TGTGCCAGCAGCCAAGGGGCAGGGGGAGCCAAAAACATTCAGTACTTC,CASSQGAGGAKNIQYF
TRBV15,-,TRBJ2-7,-,TGTGCCACCAGCAGGGCCGTCGTTTCCTACGAGCAGTACTTC,CATSRAVVSYEQYF
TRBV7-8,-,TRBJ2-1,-,TGTGCCAGCAGCTTTATTGGCGGGGGCGCCTCCTACAATGAGCAGTTCTTC,CASSFIGGGASYNEQFF
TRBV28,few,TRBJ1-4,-,TGTGCCAGTTCTCCCCTAGGAAGGACTAATGAAAAACTGTTTTTT,CASSPLGRTNEKLFF
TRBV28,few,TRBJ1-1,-,TGTGCCAGCAGTTTTCGGGGTACTGAAGCTTTCTTT,CASSFRGTEAFF
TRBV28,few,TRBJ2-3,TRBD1,TGTGCCAGCAGTCCCTCCGGGACAGGGCTGGCAGATACGCAGTATTTT,CASSPSGTGLADTQYF
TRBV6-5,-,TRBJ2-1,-,TGTGCCAGCAGTTACTCGGAGCGGAGCCACGATGAGCAGTTCTTC,CASSYSERSHDEQFF
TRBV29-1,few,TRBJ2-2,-,TGCAGCGTACGAAGACAGACCACCGGGGAGCTGTTTTTT,CSVRRQTTGELFF
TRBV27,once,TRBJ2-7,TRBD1,TGTGCCAGCAGTTTGAACAGGGGGCTACAAGAGTACTTC,CASSLNRGLQEYF
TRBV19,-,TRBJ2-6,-,TGTGCCAGTAGATACTCTGGGGCCAACGTCCTGACTTTC,CASRYSGANVLTF
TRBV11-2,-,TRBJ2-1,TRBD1,TGTGCCACCATAGGGGGGACAGGGGACAATGAGCAGTTCTTC,CATIGGTGDNEQFF